This TCR beta chain was recorded in a study of cytomegalovirus exposure and HLA in healthy donors (TCRdb year 2017). Concerning the study at large: According to an earlier analysis of 587 of the donors, about 179 million T cells yielded 117 million unique TCR beta sequences and approximately 300 Gb of sequence data. Roughly 300 gigabases of sequencing data and around 80 million unique TCR sequences made up an early release that covered 500 to 650 HLA-typed donors. Of the approximately 400 genotyped donors, around 81% fell in the genetic ancestry cluster associated with self-reported Caucasian donors. The study aimed to test whether cataloging public T cell receptors could reveal signatures of past pathogen exposure. Using immunosequencing, the study profiled T cell repertoires from 500 to 800 subjects and related those repertoires to cytomegalovirus serostatus. A separate validation cohort of roughly 130 different subjects was used in addition to the approximately 640-subject first cohort. To predict cytomegalovirus infection status, the study brought together high-throughput TCR immunosequencing, statistical association of individual TCRs with disease status, and machine learning. A later analysis re-analyzed previously published TCR beta repertoires from about 600 donors and added high-resolution HLA genotyping to study TCR occurrence patterns. The later analysis used no new phenotypic data to find candidate immune exposures, relying instead on TCR beta sequences and their occurrence across donors. In an earlier analysis of 550 to 700 of the donors, high-throughput TCR beta sequencing was used to judge whether each TCR beta V gene segment behaved as functional or pseudogenic. Donor age, sex, ethnicity and CMV serostatus were compiled alongside the repertoire data. A later genetic analysis used genome-wide SNP genotypes for 398 of the 666 donors, treating that subset as a discovery cohort. Every discovery cohort repertoire had been produced on one sequencing platform. HLA typing covered class I and class II loci at four-digit resolution. The number of typed donors differed by locus: 629-630 for A, B, C, DRB1 and DQB1; 500 to 550 for DQA1; 606 for DPA1; and around 470 for DPB1. Because of strong linkage in the cohort, five DR-DQ haplotypes were treated as single units for association and clustering. Across some 400 genotyped donors of the cohort, an average of about 240,000 unique TCR beta nucleotide sequences per donor were sequenced, and approximately 19% of those sequences were non-productive. Broad study findings and their caveats: A further reported finding was that TCR beta sequences accurately predicted the HLA-A and HLA-B alleles for most subjects in the first cohort. According to a later analysis, TCR association rates differed among HLA loci, with DRB1 alleles showing the most associated TCRs and HLA-C alleles showing the fewest. The presence/absence analyses assumed that sequencing depth was roughly uniform across donors, and that assumption may not be true. HLA typing was unavailable for some donors at each locus, so association tests used only the typed subset. The 87-base-pair reads could not distinguish some IMGT-functional V segments, including TRBV6-2 and TRBV6-3, so those segments were excluded. The sequencing pipeline was judged likely to have produced a cluster of highly shared sequence variants as a technical artifact. When HLA alleles, especially DR and DQ, strongly co-occurred, attributing TCR associations to individual alleles was difficult. A later analysis found that HLA-associated TCR beta chains were more clonally expanded and had lower generation probabilities than equally common non-associated chains. Immune exposure information for the cohort was limited to CMV serostatus. Specific HLA alleles were associated with roughly 16,000 TCR beta sequences at a false discovery rate of 0.05 in a later analysis. According to the authors, the approach could potentially be generalized to other disease states and immunological phenotypes. Compared with the roughly 710-donor mean, donors in an Asian-associated ancestry cluster had fewer N-insertions in productive TCRs, according to a later genetic analysis. In an earlier analysis of approximately 590 of the donors, most TCR beta V segments appeared in productive rearrangements about 87% or about 30% of the time, broadly matching IMGT annotations. While some public TCRs were present in many individuals, most TCR sequences turned up only very rarely across donors. A total of fewer than 200 TCR beta chains were listed by the study as associated with cytomegalovirus. A later analysis reported that several top co-occurrence clusters appeared linked to parvovirus B19, influenza, CMV and Epstein-Barr virus. Linkage disequilibrium might explain the correlated functional status among segregating V segments, but an unknown experimental factor could not be excluded. A few of the identified cytomegalovirus-associated TCR beta chains were confirmed in vitro to be specific for cytomegalovirus antigens. The classifier was reported to diagnose cytomegalovirus status with high specificity and sensitivity in both the original cohort and the validation cohort. In this cohort, only TCR beta chains were sequenced, and detectable features were limited by the absence of alpha or paired-chain data. Because counts were too low, more than 15 rarely observed V segments, including chromosome 9 orphons, were excluded from the earlier analysis of a few hundred of the donors. According to a later analysis, most CMV-associated TCR beta chains appeared to be HLA-restricted, and the HLA associations seemed to be driven largely by CMV exposure. A later genetic analysis associated a missense DCLRE1C variant with V-gene and J-gene trimming of TCR beta chains, and an independent cohort replicated the association.

On this clone itself: Its antigen target is currently unknown. The sample holds no much larger clone one base away, and base qualities are not on file. The sample contains more than one DNA sequence encoding this CDR3.

The cysteine opens and the phenylalanine closes a CDR3 of 15 amino acids. CDR3 DNA is the only sequence kept; it has 45 bases, read in frame from the first base. The germline V gene (reference sequence) yields SEHNR for CDR1 and FQNEAQ for CDR2. Clipping removes 6 bases from V and 3 bases from J, with 9 as the unmatched junction base count. Libraries were made using the immunoSEQ multiplex PCR assay. For the multiplex PCR, a mixture combining 60 forward primers for TCR Vbeta segments and 13 reverse primers for TCR Jbeta segments was used. A multiplex PCR assay on genomic DNA amplified the CDR3 region of rearranged TCR beta genes. The Illumina HiSeq System was used to sequence the amplified TCR beta libraries as 87-base-pair reads. As for how the authors treated the data: A later analysis counted approximately 76 million unique TCR beta chains across the 550 to 800 repertoires, and 10 million to 12 million of these chains were shared by at least two donors. A nearest-neighbor algorithm error-corrected the raw reads and collapsed the reads into unique sequences, merging closely related sequences to remove PCR and sequencing errors. V, D and J gene segments were assigned by aligning CDR3 sequences to IMGT reference sequences. Each retained sequence needed at least a six-nucleotide match to both a V gene segment and a J gene segment. A rearrangement was called productive if the CDR3 had no stop codons and remained in frame with V and J, and every other rearrangement was called non-productive. Following IMGT convention, CDR3 was defined as the stretch from the second conserved V-encoded cysteine up to the conserved J-encoded phenylalanine. Sequences without an unambiguous match to a single V gene segment were excluded from the earlier analysis of a few hundred of the donors. In an earlier analysis of 587 of the donors, V segments were called functional above 56.7% productive rearrangements and were called segregating when the between-donor standard deviation exceeded 5%. To diagnose cytomegalovirus status from the catalog of TCR beta chain sequences, a statistical classification framework was built. V and J gene assignment, in a later analysis, came from comparing TCR nucleotide sequences with IMGT/GENE-DB human TR gene sequences. In a later analysis, CDR3 sequences and most-parsimonious VDJ recombination scenarios were assigned using the TCRdist pipeline. A later analysis defined each TCR beta chain by its CDR3 amino acid sequence plus V-gene family, and excluded reads lacking a unique V-gene family. To address suspected cross-contamination and a sequencing artifact, a later analysis removed a few hundred highly shared, low-generation-probability nucleotide sequences. For each public chain, a later analysis derived a clonal expansion index from normalized ranks of inferred template counts within each repertoire. Generation probabilities in a later analysis came from a VDJ recombination model fitted to out-of-frame rearrangements, and those results were checked against IGoR. In a later analysis, TCR-TCR, TCR-HLA and TCR-CMV co-occurrence was scored with hypergeometric tests, and a repertoire-size bias correction was applied to TCR pairs. To estimate false discovery rates, a later analysis permuted the HLA or CMV assignments 20 times. In a later analysis, co-occurring TCRs were grouped using DBSCAN, with TCRdist sequence similarity added in when clustering inside HLA-allele-positive subsets. Repertoires with fewer than 30,000 or more than 120,000 public chains were left out of co-occurrence clustering, as were several repertoires with anomalous nucleotide sharing. TCRdb took this table from immuneACCESS and kept in-frame rearrangements with V and J called. Such tables lack part of the clones; where checked against another copy, unresolved V genes explain under half of the gap, and the rest is unexplained. V and J calls and clone size are those listed in that table; D and trimming were worked out from the DNA. A total of 100,000 or so clones appear in this sample, approximately 78% of them only once. Roughly 1.5% of the sample is held by the ten biggest clonotypes.

The cohort comprised some 700 healthy bone marrow donors. At the time of sampling, every cohort member was nominally healthy, though immune exposures that went unrecorded were likely present. The donor was CMV seronegative and belonged to the group of under 400 seronegative cohort members. A peripheral blood sample was provided by each donor, and peripheral blood mononuclear cells were used for TCR beta sequencing. The Qiagen DNeasy Blood Extraction Kit was used to extract genomic DNA from the blood cell samples. The TCR originated in a man aged 35 to 55 in good health and CMV-seronegative. The specimen sequenced was PBMCs. Here the chain combines TRBV7-9 and TRBJ2-7; 9 of the junction bases match TRBD1. The CDR3 sequence is CASSSIRDRDYEQYF. The nucleotide sequence is TGTGCCAGCAGTTCAATCCGGGACAGGGACTACGAGCAGTACTTC.